This T cell receptor (beta chain) was sequenced during a study of blood T cell repertoires in COVID-19. This CDR3 region has 17 residues. J lost 3 bases, V lost 3 bases, and 9 bases had no gene match. Germline CDR1 and CDR2: SGHRS and YFSETQ. This clone was detected a few times. Clones were read by immunoSEQ multiplex PCR, and TCRdb kept only the in-frame ones, dropping some. The sample gives 200,000 to 250,000 clones, 80% to 85% of which show up once; less than 20% is in the top ten. This clonotype originated in a woman of 80 years or more with active or convalescent COVID-19. The chain joins TRBV5-1 to TRBJ2-2; the match to TRBD2 covers 9 bases. Sample: peripheral blood. The CDR3 is CASSSLAGGGYTGELFF. CDR3 coding DNA: TGCGCCAGCAGCTCCCTGGCGGGAGGGGGCTACACCGGGGAGCTGTTTTTT.